This is a list of T cell receptor beta chains from one sample in a study of T cell repertoires in cytomegalovirus infection. For these receptors, no antigen is known. A single record per CDR3 protein comes from TCRdb applying MiXCR to the reads. The data show some 900,000 distinct CDR3 sequences, approximately 29% seen once. This sample comprised cultured CD8+ T cells from PBMCs, obtained from culture after CMV antigen stimulation. All receptors derive from a human donor in good health (CMV status not recorded). Some clones in this sample may be carry-over from other donors' samples. Each CDR3 is given with its conserved first and last residue. Each record gives: clone size, J gene, V gene, D gene, CDR3 DNA, CDR3 protein. D genes are given only for firm matches. Clone size, where shown, is once, few, many, or a class for clones that have expanded.

few TRBJ2-2 TRBV4-1 . TGCGCCAGCAGCCAAGGCAGCCTAGGGACCGGGGAGCTGTTTTTT CASSQGSLGTGELFF
. TRBJ2-3 TRBV6-6 . TGTGCCAGCAACGGCCCACGGGGTGGCGCAGATACGCAGTATTTT CASNGPRGGADTQYF
. TRBJ2-3 TRBV9 TRBD2 TGTGCCAGCAGCGTAGAGAATAGCGGGGGGCGTAGCACAGATACGCAGTATTTT CASSVENSGGRSTDTQYF
many TRBJ2-7 TRBV7-9 . TGTGCCAGCAGCTTAGCGGGGTACTACGAGCAGTACTTC CASSLAGYYEQYF
. TRBJ1-2 TRBV2 . TGTGCCAGCAGTGTAACCTTTTACCCGGCCACGTATGGCTACACCTTC CASSVTFYPATYGYTF
. TRBJ2-1 TRBV7-6 . TGTGCCAGCAGCCACTGGGACGGATCCTACAATGAGCAGTTCTTC CASSHWDGSYNEQFF
few TRBJ2-3 TRBV4-1 TRBD1 TGCGCCAGCAGCCAAGATCCCGGACAGGGGGTCGGAGATACGCAGTATTTT CASSQDPGQGVGDTQYF
few TRBJ2-1 TRBV4-3 TRBD1 TGCGCCAGCAGCCTTCGACAGGGGGTCTCCTACAATGAGCAGTTCTTC CASSLRQGVSYNEQFF
many TRBJ2-1 TRBV7-8 TRBD1 TGTGCCAGCAGCGCCGGGACAGGGGGGAACAATGAGCAGTTCTTC CASSAGTGGNNEQFF
. TRBJ1-5 TRBV29-1 . TGCAGCGTGGCAAGGGCTGGTCAGGGTCAGCCCCAGCATTTT CSVARAGQGQPQHF
. TRBJ2-3 TRBV6-2/TRBV6-3 . TGTGCCAGCAGTTACAGGAACCTAGCCAAGCCCACAGATACGCAGTATTTT CASSYRNLAKPTDTQYF
many TRBJ2-4 TRBV7-9 . TGTGCCAGCAGCCCCTCATCGGCCGGAGGGAACATTCAGTACTTC CASSPSSAGGNIQYF
many TRBJ2-4 TRBV12-3/TRBV12-4 . TGTGCCAGCAGTTTTACGGAGGGGGGTAAAAACATTCAGTACTTC CASSFTEGGKNIQYF
. TRBJ2-5 TRBV7-2 . TGTGCCAGCAGCCCCTCTGCTGGGAAAGAGACCCAGTACTTC CASSPSAGKETQYF
. TRBJ2-1 TRBV7-9 TRBD1 TGTGCCAGCAGCCCCAGAGACAGGGGGCTTTACAATGAGCAGTTCTTC CASSPRDRGLYNEQFF
few TRBJ2-1 TRBV11-3 . TGTGCCAGCAGCGCTCCGGGACGCCACAATGAGCAGTTCTTC CASSAPGRHNEQFF
. TRBJ2-2 TRBV28 TRBD1 TGTGCCAGCAGTCCCCTGTCGACAGGGGAGAAAGTGAACACCGGGGAGCTGTTTTTT CASSPLSTGEKVNTGELFF
. TRBJ2-1 TRBV19 . TGTGCCAGTAGTGACTGGACGGAAAACTACAATCTAGAGCAGTTCTTC CASSDWTENYNLEQFF
many TRBJ2-5 TRBV7-2 . TGTGCCAGCAGCTTAGTTATGGGGGGAACCCGGCTCGGGGAGACCCAGTACTTC CASSLVMGGTRLGETQYF
. TRBJ1-1 TRBV7-2 . TGTGCCAGCAGCTTCTCCCCCCCCTCAGGGACCACTGAAGCTTTCTTT CASSFSPPSGTTEAFF
. TRBJ2-1 TRBV5-6 TRBD1 TGTGCCACAAAAAGGTGGCAGGGGGCCCTGAATGAGCAGTTCTTC CATKRWQGALNEQFF
once TRBJ1-2 TRBV13 . TGTGCCAGCAGCCCCGCTGGAGGTTTTAACTATGGCTACACCTTC CASSPAGGFNYGYTF
. TRBJ2-5 TRBV12-3/TRBV12-4 . TGTGCCAGCAGTCCCCAGGTTGGAGTGGAGTACCAAGAGACCCAGTACTTC CASSPQVGVEYQETQYF
. TRBJ2-1 TRBV3-1 TRBD1 TGTGCCAGCAGCCACGCCGGGACAGGGGTCTACAATGAGCAGTTCTTC CASSHAGTGVYNEQFF
few TRBJ1-2 TRBV4-1 . TGCGCCAGCAGCCAAGAAATGAGCCATGGCTACACCTTC CASSQEMSHGYTF
. TRBJ2-7 TRBV6-6 TRBD1 TGTGCCAGCAGCACCCGGGACAGCCCGGCCTTCTACGAGCAGTACTTC CASSTRDSPAFYEQYF
. TRBJ2-2 TRBV12-3/TRBV12-4 . TGTGCCAGCAGTTTTAAACTAGCTGACACCGGGGAGCTGTTTTTT CASSFKLADTGELFF
. TRBJ1-2 TRBV6-1 . TGTGCCAGCAGTGACGGGCCTCTCTCTAACTATGGCTACACCTTC CASSDGPLSNYGYTF
many TRBJ1-6 TRBV7-6 . TGTGCCAGCAGTTACAGCATGAATTCACCCCTCCACTTT CASSYSMNSPLHF